The entry below gives a single TCR beta chain sequence along with its context. Its cognate antigen is unknown. The sample is drawn from a study of beta chain features in type 1 diabetes. By way of CD45RO/CCR7/CD25/CD127/CD95/CD27, the CD4+ regulatory, stem cell-like memory, central memory and naive cells were sorted. Every isolated RNA sample was fully reverse transcribed, so sequencing captured expressed TCRB transcripts. There were around 3.5 million reads on average in the naive, central memory and regulatory T cell samples. Measured with immunoSEQ multiplex PCR; TCRdb has only the in-frame clones, and not every one. Here the sample spans about 660,000 clones, more than 12% being singletons. Study results and limitations: Researchers report that Type 1 diabetes patients had moderately but significantly shorter TCRB CDR3s across all four CD4+ subsets.

The CDR3 spans 15 residues. Per the germline V gene, CDR1 is SGDLS and CDR2 is YYNGEE. Trimming pared 0 bases from V and 2 bases from J, leaving 11 bases between. This sequence was found in a man aged 18 to 29 with type 1 diabetes. The chain recombines TRBV9 with TRBJ2-5; tentative D call: TRBD1 (5 bases). The specimen was naive CD4+ T cells from blood. The CDR3: CASSVEPKGQETQYF. The DNA of the CDR3 is TGTGCCAGCAGCGTAGAGCCGAAGGGGCAAGAGACCCAGTACTTC.